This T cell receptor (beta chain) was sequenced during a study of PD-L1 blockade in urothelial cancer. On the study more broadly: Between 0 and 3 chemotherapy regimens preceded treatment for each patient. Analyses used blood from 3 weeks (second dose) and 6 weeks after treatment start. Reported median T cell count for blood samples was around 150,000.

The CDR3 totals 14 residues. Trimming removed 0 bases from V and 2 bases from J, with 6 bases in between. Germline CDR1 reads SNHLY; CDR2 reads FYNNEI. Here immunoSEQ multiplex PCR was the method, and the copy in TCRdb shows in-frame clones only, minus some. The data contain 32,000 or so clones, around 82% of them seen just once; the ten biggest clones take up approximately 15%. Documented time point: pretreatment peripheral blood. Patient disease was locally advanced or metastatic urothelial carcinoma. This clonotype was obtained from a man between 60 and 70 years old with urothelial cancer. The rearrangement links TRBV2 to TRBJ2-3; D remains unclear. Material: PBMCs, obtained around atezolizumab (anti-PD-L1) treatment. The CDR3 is CASSEALDTDTQYF. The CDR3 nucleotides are TGTGCCAGCAGTGAAGCGCTAGACACAGATACGCAGTATTTT.